This TCR beta chain was found in a study of shared clonotypes between healthy human individuals. The study's findings and limits: It was anticipated that sequencing depth would influence how many clonotypes donors shared.

The CDR3 loop spans 15 amino acids. V was cut by 2 bases and J by 2 bases, with 12 bases left in between. Germline CDR1 and CDR2: LNHNV and YYDKDF (reference sequence). As handled by the study authors: Junction-only immunoSEQ sequences carried no quality scores, so filtering differed. Method: immunoSEQ multiplex PCR; TCRdb's copy keeps in-frame clones and lacks some. For V, J and clone size, that table is used; D and trimming come from the DNA. The sample shows some 500,000 clones, more than 70% of them seen only once. This clone was observed at least ten times. Its antigen is not identified. Other DNA sequences in the same sample also yield this CDR3.

The sample taken for sequencing was PBMCs. The sequence derives from a woman in her thirties or forties in good health. Some clones in this sample may be carry-over from other donors' samples. This chain links TRBV15 with TRBJ1-2; D is uncertain. The chain's CDR3 is CATSRPEEGNYGYTF. For the CDR3, the DNA is TGTGCCACCAGCAGACCCGAGGAGGGAAACTATGGCTACACCTTC.